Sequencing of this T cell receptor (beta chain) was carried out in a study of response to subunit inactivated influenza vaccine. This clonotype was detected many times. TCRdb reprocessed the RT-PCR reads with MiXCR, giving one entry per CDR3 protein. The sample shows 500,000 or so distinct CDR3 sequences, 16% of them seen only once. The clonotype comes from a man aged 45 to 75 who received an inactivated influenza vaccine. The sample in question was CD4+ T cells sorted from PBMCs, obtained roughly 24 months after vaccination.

The CDR3 region has the DNA TGTGCCAGCAGTGCTAGACAGGGGGACAATCAGCCCCAGCATTTT. Its translation is CASSARQGDNQPQHF. The chain carries TRBV4-2 and TRBJ1-5, with 9 bases aligning to TRBD1. Germline CDR1 is LGHNA and CDR2 is YNFKEQ. This CDR3 is built from 15 residues. V was clipped by 6 bases and J by 3 bases; unmatched bases: 6.